Shown below are 10 T cell receptor beta chains from a single sample sequenced in a study of control samples from healthy donors and cancer patients. Produced via immunoSEQ multiplex PCR; TCRdb's table is partial and in-frame only. The sample has approximately 130,000 clones, around 90% seen once. Sequencing was carried out using blood. The receptors come from a man aged 45-60 years in good health.

This chain links TRBV5-1 with TRBJ2-7, with 13 positions matching TRBD2. CDR1 is SGHRS, CDR2 YFSETQ, per germline. With 4 bases clipped from V and 1 base from J, the junction kept 11 bases outside the gene matches. The CDR3 covers 18 residues. The CDR3 DNA is TGCGCCAGCAGCCCAGGGACTAGCGGGGCTGCCATATCCTACGAGCAGTACTTC. It codes for CASSPGTSGAAISYEQYF.

Here the CDR3 DNA reads TGCAGCGTTGGGGGAGGACAGGGCTACGAGCAGTACTTC. Encoded protein: CSVGGGQGYEQYF. The V and J genes are TRBV29-1 and TRBJ2-7, with 8 positions matching TRBD1. Germline CDR1 reads SQVTM; CDR2 reads ANQGSEA. V was clipped by 4 bases and J by 3 bases; unmatched bases: 5. The CDR3 is 13 residues long.

The chain carries TRBV6-5 and TRBJ2-7; D remains ambiguous. Germline V CDR1 and CDR2: MNHEY, SVGAGI. The CDR3 sequence is 13 residues long. Trimming shortened V by 5 bases and J by 1 base, and 9 bases separated the two germline ends. CDR3 sequence reads: CASSTRPSYEQYF. The CDR3 nucleotides are TGTGCCAGCAGTACAAGACCATCCTACGAGCAGTACTTC.

V and J are TRBV7-8 and TRBJ2-5; 7 bases align to TRBD1. The CDR3 has 14 amino acids. V dropped 4 bases and J dropped 2; count of bases not matched to a gene: 4. Germline V gene lookup returns CDR1 SGHVS and CDR2 FQNEAQ. The CDR3 loop reads CASSSGQAQETQYF. In DNA, the CDR3 is TGTGCCAGCAGCTCAGGACAGGCACAAGAGACCCAGTACTTC.

The chain carries TRBV7-2 and TRBJ1-3; D ambiguous. The CDR3 loop spans 13 amino acids. The germline V gene encodes CDR1 SGHTA and CDR2 FQGNSA. Trimming took off 5 bases at V and 3 bases at J, with 8 bases between the two ends. The CDR3 DNA sequence: TGTGCCAGCAGCCCGAATTATGGAAACACCATATATTTT. Translating it yields CASSPNYGNTIYF.

Only a few counts were recorded for this clone. Other DNA sequences in this sample translate to the same CDR3. This chain links TRBV11-3 with TRBJ1-1, with D unclear. Germline assignment: CDR1 SGHNT and CDR2 YENEEA. With 1 base removed from V and 0 bases from J, the gap between germline ends came to 3 bases. The CDR3 is 13 amino acids. DNA for the CDR3: TGTGCCAGCAGCTTAGGAGTGAACACTGAAGCTTTCTTT. It translates to CASSLGVNTEAFF.

The rearrangement links TRBV7-6 to TRBJ2-1; 11 bases map to TRBD1. There are 14 residues in the CDR3. J was trimmed by 5 bases and V by 5 bases; bases with no gene match: 2. Germline-derived CDR1 and CDR2 are SGHVS and FNYEAQ. CDR3 DNA: TGTGCCAGCAGCCGGGACAGGGGGGACAATGAGCAGTTCTTC. Residues: CASSRDRGDNEQFF. Combining the CDR3 with reference TRBV7-6 and TRBJ2-1 gives the whole variable domain GAGVSQSPRYKVTKRGQDVALRCDPISGHVSLYWYRQALGQGPEFLTYFNYEAQQDKSGLPNDRFSAERPEGSISTLTIQRTEQRDSAMYRCASSRDRGDNEQFFGPGTRLTVL.

The rearrangement links TRBV4-1 to TRBJ1-1; 9 nucleotides line up with TRBD1. The length of the CDR3 is 15 residues. V lost 1 base to trimming and J lost 5 bases; unmatched junction nucleotides: 5. The germline V gene encodes CDR1 MGHRA and CDR2 YSYEKL. DNA of the CDR3: TGCGCCAGCAGCCAAGCGGGGACAGGGAGGACTGAAGCTTTCTTT. This translates into CASSQAGTGRTEAFF.

The J gene is TRBJ2-1, the V gene TRBV6-5; 10 bases fit TRBD2. Trimming cost V 2 bases and J 7 bases; bases outside gene matches: 5. Germline CDR1 reads MNHEY; CDR2 reads SVGAGI. The CDR3 is 15 residues long. The CDR3 sequence is CASSYQLAGLNEQFF. CDR3 nucleotides: TGTGCCAGCAGTTACCAACTAGCGGGGCTAAATGAGCAGTTCTTC.

This sequence joins TRBV7-9 and TRBJ1-2; the D is unclear. CDR3 length: 15 residues. Trimming shortened V by 3 bases and J by 0 bases, and 11 bases separated the two germline ends. Looked up from germline, CDR1 is SEHNR and CDR2 is FQNEAQ (reference sequence). The CDR3, as DNA: TGTGCCAGCAGCTTCCCCCTGTTAGCTAACTATGGCTACACCTTC. The encoded protein is CASSFPLLANYGYTF.